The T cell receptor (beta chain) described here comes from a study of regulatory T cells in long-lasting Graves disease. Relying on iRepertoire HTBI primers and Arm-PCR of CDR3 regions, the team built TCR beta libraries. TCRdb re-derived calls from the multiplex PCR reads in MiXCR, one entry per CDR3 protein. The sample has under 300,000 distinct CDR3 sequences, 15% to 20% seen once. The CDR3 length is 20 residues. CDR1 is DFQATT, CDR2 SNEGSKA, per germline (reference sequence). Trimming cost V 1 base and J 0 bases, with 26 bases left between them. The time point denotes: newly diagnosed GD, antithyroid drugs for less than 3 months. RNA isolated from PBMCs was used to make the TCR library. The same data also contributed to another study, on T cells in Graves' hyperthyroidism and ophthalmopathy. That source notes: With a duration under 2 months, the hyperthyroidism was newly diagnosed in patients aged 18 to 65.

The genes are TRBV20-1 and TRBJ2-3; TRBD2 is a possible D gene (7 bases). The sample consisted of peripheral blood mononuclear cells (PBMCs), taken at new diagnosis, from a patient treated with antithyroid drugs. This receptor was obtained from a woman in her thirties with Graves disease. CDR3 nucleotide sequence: TGCAGTGCTAGAGGAGCGGGTGGAGGGGGGGCGCGGGGGAGCACAGATACGCAGTATTTT. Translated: CSARGAGGGGARGSTDTQYF.